These 24 T cell receptor beta chains came from one sample sequenced in a study of blood T cell repertoires in COVID-19 (dated by TCRdb to 2018 to 2021). The library was produced with the immunoSEQ multiplex PCR assay. Entries here come from immuneACCESS through TCRdb and include only in-frame sequences with V and J called. Some clones fail to appear in such tables; in the studies checked, an unresolved V gene covers under half of the shortfall, and the cause of the remainder is unknown. Across this sample there are 95,000 to 120,000 clones, with nearly 90% seen only once. The ten largest clones take up roughly 8.1% of the sample. The specimen was peripheral blood. The receptors come from a woman in her 70s who had recovered from COVID-19.

The rearrangement joins TRBV7-9 to TRBJ2-6; TRBD1 aligns across 7 bases. This CDR3 has 17 amino acids. The J segment lost 0 bases and the V segment lost 6 bases, leaving 8 bases of the junction unmatched. Germline CDR1 and CDR2: SEHNR and FQNEAQ (reference sequence). CDR3 DNA: TGTGCCAGCAGGGGGGACAGCACCTCCTCTGGGGCCAACGTCCTGACTTTC. Translating it yields CASRGDSTSSGANVLTF.

This clone came up once. J is TRBJ1-1 and V is TRBV7-9; maybe TRBD1 (6 bases). CDR1 is SEHNR, CDR2 FQNEAQ, per germline (reference sequence). Deletions cut 4 bases from V and 1 base from J, with 7 bases between. This CDR3 spans 13 amino acids. CDR3 coding DNA: TGTGCCAGCAGCTCACAGGGGAACACTGAAGCTTTCTTT. Protein sequence: CASSSQGNTEAFF.

The CDR3: CASSWGTVTGELFF. CDR3 bases: TGTGCCAGCAGTTGGGGGACTGTCACCGGGGAGCTGTTTTTT. The rearrangement joins TRBV6-2 or TRBV6-3 to TRBJ2-2; D is possibly TRBD2 (6 bases). Looked up from germline, CDR1 is MNHEY and CDR2 is SVGEGT. This CDR3 region has 14 residues. The V end lost 4 bases, the J end lost 4 bases, and 10 bases lay between the germline ends.

This clone showed up just a few times. The genes are TRBV25-1 and TRBJ2-2; TRBD1 matches 7 bases. The CDR3 contains 16 residues. The V segment lost 3 bases and the J segment 5 bases; nucleotides outside the gene matches: 9. Per germline, CDR1 MGHDK and CDR2 SYGVNS. The CDR3 sequence: CASSDLRQGRTGELFF. As DNA, the CDR3 is TGTGCCAGCAGTGACCTTAGACAGGGTAGAACCGGGGAGCTGTTTTTT.

The V gene is TRBV10-3, the J gene TRBJ2-2; TRBD2 aligns across 14 bases. CDR1 ENHRY and CDR2 SYGVKD come from the germline V gene. The CDR3 covers 16 residues. The V segment lost 6 bases and the J segment 7 bases; nucleotides outside the gene matches: 7. DNA of the CDR3: TGTGCCATCAGAGGGACTAGCGGGAGTGGGAACGGGGAGCTGTTTTTT. Translation gives CAIRGTSGSGNGELFF.

This sequence joins TRBV3-1 (or the pseudogene TRBV3-2) and TRBJ2-1, with D possibly being TRBD1 (6 bases). Germline CDR1 is LGHDT and CDR2 is YNNKEL (reference sequence). Trimming removed 1 base from V and 9 bases from J, with 16 bases in between. This CDR3 region has 15 residues. In DNA form, the CDR3 reads TGTGCCAGCAGCCAAGCCAGTACTCTCAGGGGTGAGCAGTTCTTC. It translates to CASSQASTLRGEQFF.

V usage is TRBV7-2 and J usage is TRBJ2-1; maybe TRBD1 (6 bases). The CDR3 covers 14 residues. Germline V CDR1 and CDR2: SGHTA, FQGNSA. Trimming stripped 7 bases from V and 6 bases from J, with 16 bases between. The CDR3 protein is CASILETGRNEQFF. In nucleotides, the CDR3 is TGTGCCAGCATCCTAGAAACAGGGCGCAATGAGCAGTTCTTC.

This chain joins TRBV5-6 and TRBJ2-7; 8 bases agree with TRBD1. Per the germline V gene, CDR1 is SGHDT and CDR2 is YYEEEE. The CDR3 length is 14 residues. The J segment lost 1 base and the V segment lost 7 bases, leaving 7 bases of the junction unmatched. The CDR3 coding sequence is TGTGCCAGCGCCTACGGGACAGGTTCCTACGAGCAGTACTTC. Protein sequence: CASAYGTGSYEQYF.

This chain uses TRBV28 with TRBJ1-6, with D possibly TRBD1 on 5 matching bases. The CDR3 sequence is 17 residues long. The germline V and J ends were trimmed by 3 bases and 5 bases, with 17 bases remaining between them. Looked up from germline, CDR1 is MDHEN and CDR2 is SYDVKM. In DNA form, the CDR3 reads TGTGCCAGCAGTTTTATTCACCAGGGTTTTGATAATTCACCCCTCCACTTT. It codes for CASSFIHQGFDNSPLHF.

The V and J genes are TRBV28 and TRBJ1-5, with D perhaps TRBD1 (6 bases). CDR3 length: 17 residues. V lost 5 bases, J lost 7 bases, and 24 bases lay in between. Per germline, CDR1 MDHEN and CDR2 SYDVKM. This CDR3 is CASSIPSGGGRGQPQHF. For the CDR3, the DNA is TGTGCCAGCAGTATCCCTAGCGGGGGGGGCCGGGGGCAGCCCCAGCATTTT.

The chain couples TRBV23-1 to TRBJ2-7; possible D gene TRBD2, 6 bases. TRBV23-1 is designated an ORF whose function remains uncertain. The CDR3 is 15 amino acids. V dropped 4 bases and J dropped 1 base, with 14 bases sitting between them. The chain's CDR3 is CASSLPGLRSYEQYF. CDR3 DNA sequence: TGCGCCAGCAGTCTTCCGGGACTGAGGTCCTACGAGCAGTACTTC.

The rearrangement uses TRBV24-1 and TRBJ2-3; 13 positions agree with TRBD2. CDR3 length: 17 amino acids. V dropped 4 bases and J dropped 4; count of bases not matched to a gene: 7. The germline CDR1 and CDR2 sequences are KGHDR and SFDVKD. The CDR3 protein is CATSDPGLAGASDTQYF. The CDR3, as DNA: TGTGCCACCAGTGACCCCGGACTAGCGGGAGCCTCAGATACGCAGTATTTT.

J is TRBJ2-7 and V is TRBV19, with D perhaps TRBD2 (5 bases). Per the germline V gene, CDR1 is LNHDA and CDR2 is SQIVND (reference sequence). The CDR3 is 15 amino acids. V lost 5 bases and J lost 2, with 16 bases in between. The CDR3 DNA reads as TGTGCCAGTAGTTTCAAAGTCAGCGGTACCTACGAGCAGTACTTC. Protein: CASSFKVSGTYEQYF.

The V gene is TRBV27, the J gene TRBJ1-4; maybe TRBD1 (6 bases). The CDR3 consists of 14 residues. The germline CDR1 and CDR2 sequences are MNHEY and SMNVEV (reference sequence). Between the trimmed V and J ends, which lost 5 bases and 7 bases, there was a span of 14 bases. The CDR3 protein is CASSATGILEKLFF. Written as DNA, the CDR3 is TGTGCCAGCAGTGCCACAGGGATCCTTGAAAAACTGTTTTTT.

DNA for the CDR3: TGTGCCACCAGCAGGGGGGCGGGGGACACCCAGTACTTC. Its translation is CATSRGAGDTQYF. This chain links TRBV15 with TRBJ2-5, with D possibly matching TRBD2 (7 bases). This CDR3 comprises 13 residues. The V and J ends lost 3 bases and 8 bases respectively, with 13 bases between them. CDR1 is LNHNV, CDR2 YYDKDF, per germline (reference sequence).

The chain joins TRBV29-1 to TRBJ2-1, with D possibly being TRBD1 (6 bases). Trimming shortened V by 7 bases and J by 7 bases, and 8 bases separated the two germline ends. The CDR3 sequence is 10 residues long. CDR1 SQVTM and CDR2 ANQGSEA come from the germline V gene. In DNA, the CDR3 is TGCAGCGGACAGGTGAATGAGCAGTTCTTC. It yields the protein CSGQVNEQFF.

The chain employs TRBV5-1 and TRBJ2-4; a weak D match, TRBD1 (6 bases). There are 14 residues in the CDR3. CDR1 SGHRS and CDR2 YFSETQ come from the germline V gene. V shed 0 bases and J shed 8 bases, with 12 bases lying between them. For the CDR3, the DNA is TGCGCCAGCAGCTTGGACAGGGCAAGGGACATTCAGTACTTC. Its protein product is CASSLDRARDIQYF.

The chain has TRBV7-2 and TRBJ1-1; a weak D match, TRBD1 (5 bases). V was pared by 1 base and J by 7 bases, with 10 bases between. The CDR3 contains 13 residues. In germline, CDR1 is SGHTA, CDR2 FQGNSA. CDR3 protein: CASSLGGANEAFF. The CDR3 DNA reads as TGTGCCAGCAGCTTAGGGGGCGCCAATGAAGCTTTCTTT.

The chain uses TRBV2 and TRBJ2-2, with TRBD2 matching over 9 bases. The CDR3 consists of 14 residues. The V segment lost 10 bases and the J segment 4 bases; nucleotides outside the gene matches: 7. CDR1 is SNHLY, CDR2 FYNNEI, per germline. The CDR3 DNA reads as TGTGCCACATTAGCGGGGGCCTCCACCGGGGAGCTGTTTTTT. Its protein product is CATLAGASTGELFF.

This chain joins TRBV10-3 and TRBJ2-7, with 8 bases fitting TRBD2. The germline gives CDR1 ENHRY, CDR2 SYGVKD. The ends lost 10 bases at V and 2 bases at J; junction bases unmatched: 4. This CDR3 spans 12 amino acids. CDR3 coding DNA: TGTGCCACCCGGACTAGCCCCTACGAGCAGTACTTC. Translated: CATRTSPYEQYF.

This clone has just one count. The J gene is TRBJ2-5, the V gene TRBV10-1, with 7 bases that match TRBD2. V gave up 7 bases and J gave up 5 bases; unmatched junction bases: 10. Germline V gene data show CDR1 as WNHNN and CDR2 as SYGVQD (reference sequence). CDR3 length: 14 amino acids. DNA of the CDR3: TGCGCCAGCACAATGGGGGGGAAGCAGGAGACCCAGTACTTC. It translates to CASTMGGKQETQYF.

The chain links TRBV6-2 or TRBV6-3 to TRBJ1-3; TRBD1 might be the D (5 bases). Trimming removed 6 bases from V and 0 bases from J, with 12 bases in between. The CDR3 totals 15 residues. CDR1 is MNHEY, CDR2 SVGEGT, per germline. The CDR3 is CASSRDRRSGNTIYF. The CDR3 coding sequence is TGTGCCAGCAGCCGTGACAGACGCTCTGGAAACACCATATATTTT.

This clone has a handful of counts. The chain is built from TRBV15 and TRBJ2-5, with TRBD1 identical over 7 bases. CDR3 size: 15 residues. V was pared by 0 bases and J by 4 bases, with 5 bases of the junction left unmatched. The germline gives CDR1 LNHNV, CDR2 YYDKDF (reference sequence). The CDR3: CATSRDTDRLETQYF. In nucleotides, the CDR3 is TGTGCCACCAGCAGAGATACGGACAGGTTAGAGACCCAGTACTTC.

The chain uses TRBV10-3 and TRBJ2-1; 9 nucleotides line up with TRBD1. Germline V gene sequence: CDR1 ENHRY, CDR2 SYGVKD. The junction had 7 bases not matched to a gene; V was cut back by 9 bases and J by 7 bases. This CDR3 has 13 residues. CDR3 nucleotides: TGTGCCATGACAGGGGGTGGGAAAAATGAGCAGTTCTTC. Amino acid sequence: CAMTGGGKNEQFF.